The entry that follows covers one T cell receptor beta chain sequence. Its binding antigen is unknown. The record has no base qualities; no much larger clone is one base away. Using the deep immunoSEQ assay, TCR CDR3 regions were amplified from genomic DNA by multiplex PCR. Genomic DNA extracted from each cell subset was distributed evenly over all wells of several immunoSEQ 96-well plates, and each plate served as one replicate. For sorted subsets, each replicate PCR was loaded with around 220 ng genomic DNA, equivalent to some 31,000 T cell genomes. Purified libraries were measured with a Qubit 3.0 fluorometer, size-checked on a Bioanalyzer 2100, and measured again with the KAPA Library Quantification kit. Each immunoSEQ 96-well plate was sequenced on its own single-read 150-cycle Illumina NextSeq 550 flow cell. In the original analysis: Because the immunoSEQ output held only junctional sequences and lacked quality scores, the filtering could not match the filtering applied to full-length reads. Sequences were annotated with PyIR, a Python wrapper for IgBLAST v1.9, using IMGT germline references to assign V/J genes and CDR3. Reads were removed for weak V/J assignments (E-value above 1e-6), missing CDR3, stop codons, out-of-frame junctions, or ambiguous translated residues. V3J clonotypes were defined as sequences sharing an identical inferred V gene, J gene, and CDR3 amino acid sequence. Percentage overlap between repertoires was calculated by dividing the number of shared unique clonotypes by the size of the smaller repertoire. Richness of each repertoire was evaluated using RTK rarefaction, the Chao1 estimator, and Recon v2.1 estimates of unobserved clonotypes. Generation probabilities were computed with OLGA for all TCRbeta clonotypes obtained by the gDNA method from several donors. Here the immuneACCESS table is served through TCRdb, limited to in-frame sequences with V and J called. Missing clones are a known gap in these copies; in checked studies unresolved V genes cover under half, and the rest lacks a known reason. V and J calls and clone size are those listed in that table; D and trimming were worked out from the DNA. The sample table records some 2,000,000 clones; approximately 96% of these occur just once. The biggest ten clones account for roughly 0.13% of the sample.

V and J are truncated by 6 bases and 0 bases respectively, leaving an intervening sequence of 13 bases. The CDR3 contains 15 residues, cysteine and phenylalanine counted. Only the CDR3 region is kept as DNA, spanning 45 bases read in frame from base 1. CDR1 is given as SGHAT and CDR2 as FQNNGV, both from the germline V gene. The donors were healthy, HIV-negative adults with no recently reported acute infections or vaccinations. All donors were Caucasian adults living in Nashville, Tennessee, USA. CD4+ T cells were enriched by magnetic negative selection, after which naive cells were positively selected on CD45RA and the negative fraction was taken as the memory subset. Blood was obtained by leukapheresis, after which PBMCs were separated by Ficoll-Histopaque density gradient centrifugation and cryopreserved in liquid nitrogen vapor phase. Purity and quantity of every magnetically sorted T cell population were checked by analytical flow cytometry. Genomic DNA was isolated from each sorted fraction and quantified by UV absorbance on a Nanodrop 2000c.

This sample is part of a study of shared clonotypes between healthy human individuals (dated by TCRdb to the early 2020s). Some background on the complete study: The cohort comprised two women and a few men aged 18 to 49 years. For each donor, CD4 naive and CD4 memory were each given three plates, CD8 naive was given two plates, and CD8 memory was given one plate. To estimate repertoire size and how much clonotypes are shared between individuals, the study performed deep sequencing of blood TCR repertoires from roughly five healthy adults. Libraries were prepared and TCR repertoires were sequenced by different laboratories using diverse techniques, in order to increase sequencing depth and limit assay-specific biases. Per donor, leukapheresis produced somewhere between about 0.85 and 10 billion PBMCs.

Here is what the overall study found, with its caveats: Pairwise subsampling indicated that sequencing depth was expected to affect the degree of clonotype sharing among donors. Even with the large sequencing depth, rarefaction of the sorted-subset datasets indicated that sequencing was incomplete. Because the study included a small number of donors, the genetic and exposure-history diversity represented was limited. Estimated clonotype richness was generally larger for naive than for memory subsets. Sampling was restricted to blood, and TCR repertoires in tissues likely differ from the TCR repertoires found in blood. Clonotypes shared by all four sorted-subset donors showed higher generation probabilities than non-shared clonotypes. About 4.5% of naive CD4, 3.5% of naive CD8, approximately 2% of memory CD4, and about 0.4% of memory CD8 clonotypes were shared across several donors.

The rearrangement joined TRBV11-2 to TRBJ2-3; the D gene is perhaps TRBD1, from 7 matching bases. The TCR originated in a young man in good health. Material: naive CD4+ T cells sorted from blood. Explained via the paper, the cell subset or site label denotes: CD45RA+ positively selected. Here the CDR3 is given as CASRLTGTSTDTQYF. Read as DNA, the sequence is TGTGCCAGCAGATTGACAGGGACTAGCACAGATACGCAGTATTTT.